The TCR beta chain under discussion was sequenced for a study of cytomegalovirus exposure and HLA in healthy donors. This clone has only one observation. Antigen: not known. V was shortened by 3 bases and J by 4 bases, with 9 bases between the two germline ends. Germline V gene lookup returns CDR1 SGHRS and CDR2 YFSETQ. This CDR3 has 13 amino acids. Notes on the study in general: In the 95 to 150 validation repertoires, a later analysis found that first-cohort TCR clusters tended to co-occur. The classifier reportedly diagnosed cytomegalovirus status with high sensitivity and specificity. Cytomegalovirus association was assigned to about 180 TCR beta chains.

The donors formed part of the roughly 120-subject validation cohort, distinct from the approximately 640-subject first cohort. The protocol was immunoSEQ multiplex PCR, while the TCRdb copy is restricted to in-frame clones and leaves out a portion. The sample lists over 150,000 clones, about 90% occurring once. The specimen sequenced was PBMCs. This sequence originates from a woman between 18 and 29 years old in good health and CMV-seropositive. V and J are TRBV5-1 and TRBJ2-3, with D uncertain. Written as DNA, the CDR3 is TGCGCCAGCAGCTCGACCCGGGCAGATACGCAGTATTTT. It is translated as CASSSTRADTQYF.